This T cell receptor (beta chain) was captured by sequencing in a study of early T cells in non-severe SARS-CoV-2 infection. About this clonotype: No antigen is known for it.

Attached unique molecular identifiers marked individual cDNA molecules. TCRdb re-called the 5' RACE reads with MiXCR, one entry per CDR3 protein. The table lists 65,000 to 70,000 distinct CDR3 sequences, 12% of them singletons. Regarding the study as a whole: The study's VDJdb matching favored anti-spike CD8 responses and missed private and CD4 specificities.

The germline gives CDR1 SEHNR, CDR2 FQNEAQ (reference sequence). This CDR3 contains 15 residues. Trimming cost V 1 base and J 2 bases; bases outside gene matches: 4. The source of this sequence is an adult who was a healthcare worker with PCR-confirmed SARS-CoV-2 infection or an uninfected control (not recorded which). The chain joins TRBV7-9 to TRBJ2-7; 8 bases agree with TRBD2. The sample comprised whole blood. In DNA form, the CDR3 reads TGTGCCAGCAGCTTAGGCGGCGGGGGGCCCTACGAGCAGTACTTC. Translation: CASSLGGGGPYEQYF.